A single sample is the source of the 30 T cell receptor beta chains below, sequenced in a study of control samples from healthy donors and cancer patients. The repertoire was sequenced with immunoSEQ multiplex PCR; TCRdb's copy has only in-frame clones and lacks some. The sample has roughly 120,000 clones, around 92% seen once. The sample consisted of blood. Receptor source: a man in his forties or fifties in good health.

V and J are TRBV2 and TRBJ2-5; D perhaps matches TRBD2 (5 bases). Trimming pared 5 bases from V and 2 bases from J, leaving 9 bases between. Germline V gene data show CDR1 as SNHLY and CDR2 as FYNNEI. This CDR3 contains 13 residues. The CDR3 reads CASSREQQETQYF. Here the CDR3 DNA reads TGTGCCAGCAGTAGGGAGCAACAAGAGACCCAGTACTTC.

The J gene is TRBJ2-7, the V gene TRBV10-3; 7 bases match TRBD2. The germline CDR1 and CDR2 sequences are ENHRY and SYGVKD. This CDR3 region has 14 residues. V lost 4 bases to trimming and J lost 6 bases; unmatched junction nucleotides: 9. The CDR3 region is CAISVGGSRGEQYF. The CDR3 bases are TGTGCCATCAGTGTGGGGGGGTCCCGGGGCGAGCAGTACTTC.

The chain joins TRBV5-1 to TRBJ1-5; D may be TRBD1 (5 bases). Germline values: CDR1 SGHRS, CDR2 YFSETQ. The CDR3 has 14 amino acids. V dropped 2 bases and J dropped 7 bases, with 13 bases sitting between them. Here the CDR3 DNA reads TGCGCCAGCAGCTTAGGAGGGAGGGACCAGCCCCAGCATTTT. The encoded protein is CASSLGGRDQPQHF.

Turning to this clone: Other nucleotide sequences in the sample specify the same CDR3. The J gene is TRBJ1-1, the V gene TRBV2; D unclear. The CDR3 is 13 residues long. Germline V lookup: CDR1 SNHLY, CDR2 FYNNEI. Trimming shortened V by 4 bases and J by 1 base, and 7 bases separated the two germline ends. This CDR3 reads CASSADGNTEAFF. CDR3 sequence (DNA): TGTGCCAGCAGTGCGGACGGGAACACTGAAGCTTTCTTT.

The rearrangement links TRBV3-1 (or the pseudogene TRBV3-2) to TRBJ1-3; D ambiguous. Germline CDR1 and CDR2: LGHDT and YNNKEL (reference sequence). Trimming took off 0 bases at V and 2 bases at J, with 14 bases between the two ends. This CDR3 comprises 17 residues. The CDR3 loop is CASSQDGRPLTGNTIYF. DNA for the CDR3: TGTGCCAGCAGCCAAGATGGCAGGCCTTTGACTGGAAACACCATATATTTT.

CDR3 sequence reads: CASSQGATNEKLFF. CDR3 sequence (DNA): TGCGCCAGCAGCCAGGGGGCAACTAATGAAAAACTGTTTTTT. The V gene is TRBV5-1, the J gene TRBJ1-4, with 7 bases aligning to TRBD1. Germline values: CDR1 SGHRS, CDR2 YFSETQ. CDR3 size: 14 residues. V was clipped by 4 bases and J by 0 bases; unmatched bases: 0. Full variable domain (rest looked up from reference TRBV5-1 and TRBJ1-4): KAGVTQTPRYLIKTRGQQVTLSCSPISGHRSVSWYQQTPGQGLQFLFEYFSETQRNKGNFPGRFSGRQFSNSRSEMNVSTLELGDSALYLCASSQGATNEKLFFGSGTQLSVL.

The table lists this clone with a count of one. The CDR3 region is CAWSPTGYIPMNTEAFF. The CDR3 nucleotides are TGTGCCTGGAGTCCCACGGGCTATATTCCTATGAACACTGAAGCTTTCTTT. This chain links TRBV30 with TRBJ1-1; D gene uncertain. The CDR3 runs to 17 residues. The germline gives CDR1 GTSNPN, CDR2 SVGIG (reference sequence). V shed 2 bases and J shed 0 bases, with 19 bases lying between them.

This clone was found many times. CDR3 sequence: CASSSSGNTEAFF. CDR3 nucleotides: TGTGCCAGCTCATCCTCGGGGAACACTGAAGCTTTCTTT. The rearrangement joins TRBV18 to TRBJ1-1; D uncertain. The germline V gene has CDR1 KGHSH and CDR2 LQKENI. This CDR3 is 13 amino acids long. V dropped 5 bases and J dropped 1 base, with 8 bases sitting between them.

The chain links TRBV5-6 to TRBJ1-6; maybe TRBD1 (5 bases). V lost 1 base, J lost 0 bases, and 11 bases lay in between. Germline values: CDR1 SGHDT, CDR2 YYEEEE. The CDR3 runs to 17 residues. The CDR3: CASSLSGRSSYNSPLHF. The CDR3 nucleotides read TGTGCCAGCAGCTTGTCGGGACGGAGCTCCTATAATTCACCCCTCCACTTT.

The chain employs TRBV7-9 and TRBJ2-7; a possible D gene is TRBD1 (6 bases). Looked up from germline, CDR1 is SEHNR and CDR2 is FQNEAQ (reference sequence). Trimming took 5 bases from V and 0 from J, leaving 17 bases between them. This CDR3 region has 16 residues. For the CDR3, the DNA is TGTGCCAGCAGCCGTCCACCGGGACAAGGCTCCTACGAGCAGTACTTC. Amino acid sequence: CASSRPPGQGSYEQYF.

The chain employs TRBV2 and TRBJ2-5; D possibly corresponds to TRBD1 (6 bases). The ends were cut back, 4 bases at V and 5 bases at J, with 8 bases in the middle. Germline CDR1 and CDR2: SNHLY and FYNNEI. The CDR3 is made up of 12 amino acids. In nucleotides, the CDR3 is TGTGCCAGCAGTGCCCAGGGGGAGACCCAGTACTTC. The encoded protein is CASSAQGETQYF. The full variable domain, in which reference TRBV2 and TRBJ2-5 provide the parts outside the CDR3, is EPEVTQTPSHQVTQMGQEVILRCVPISNHLYFYWYRQILGQKVEFLVSFYNNEISEKSEIFDDQFSVERPDGSNFTLKIRSTKLEDSAMYFCASSAQGETQYFGPGTRLLVL.

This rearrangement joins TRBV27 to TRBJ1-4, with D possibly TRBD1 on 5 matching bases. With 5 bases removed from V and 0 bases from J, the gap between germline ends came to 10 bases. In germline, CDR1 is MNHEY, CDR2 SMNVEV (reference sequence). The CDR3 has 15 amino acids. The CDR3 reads CASSRRDPTNEKLFF. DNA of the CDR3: TGTGCCAGCAGTCGTAGGGACCCAACTAATGAAAAACTGTTTTTT.

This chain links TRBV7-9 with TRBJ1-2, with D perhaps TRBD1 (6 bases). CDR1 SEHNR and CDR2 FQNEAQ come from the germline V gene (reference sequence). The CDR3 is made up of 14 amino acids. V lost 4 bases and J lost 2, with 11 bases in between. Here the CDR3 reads CASSSQGSNYGYTF. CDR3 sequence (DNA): TGTGCCAGCAGCTCTCAGGGGTCGAACTATGGCTACACCTTC.

The CDR3 DNA follows: TGTGCCAGCAGTGAAGACGACAGGAAAGCCAAAAACATTCAGTACTTC. Translation gives CASSEDDRKAKNIQYF. The chain links TRBV25-1 to TRBJ2-4; a possible D gene is TRBD1 (6 bases). CDR1 and CDR2 (germline): MGHDK, SYGVNS. The germline V and J ends were trimmed by 2 bases and 0 bases, with 11 bases remaining between them. The CDR3 length is 16 residues.

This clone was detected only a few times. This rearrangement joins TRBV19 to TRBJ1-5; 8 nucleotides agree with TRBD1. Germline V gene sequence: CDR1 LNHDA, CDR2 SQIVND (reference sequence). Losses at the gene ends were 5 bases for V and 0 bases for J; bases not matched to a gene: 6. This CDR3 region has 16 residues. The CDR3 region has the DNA TGTGCCAGTAGTCGGCGGACAGGGTATAGCAATCAGCCCCAGCATTTT. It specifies CASSRRTGYSNQPQHF. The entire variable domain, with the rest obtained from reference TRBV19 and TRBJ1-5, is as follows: DGGITQSPKYLFRKEGQNVTLSCEQNLNHDAMYWYRQDPGQGLRLIYYSQIVNDFQKGDIAEGYSVSREKKESFPLTVTSAQKNPTAFYLCASSRRTGYSNQPQHFGDGTRLSIL.

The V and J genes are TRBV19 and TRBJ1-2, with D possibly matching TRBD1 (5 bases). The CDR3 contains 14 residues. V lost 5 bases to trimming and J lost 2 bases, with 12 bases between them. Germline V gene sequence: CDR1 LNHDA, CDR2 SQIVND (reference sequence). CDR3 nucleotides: TGTGCCAGTAGTCGGGACGGACTAAACTATGGCTACACCTTC. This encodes CASSRDGLNYGYTF.

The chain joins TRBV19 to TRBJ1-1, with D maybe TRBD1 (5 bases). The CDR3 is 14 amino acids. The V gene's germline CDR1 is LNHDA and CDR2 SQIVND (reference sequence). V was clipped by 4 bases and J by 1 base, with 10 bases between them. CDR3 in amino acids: CASSKTDPNTEAFF. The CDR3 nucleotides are TGTGCCAGTAGTAAGACAGACCCGAACACTGAAGCTTTCTTT.

CDR3 residues: CASSAGTVAWRGYTF. The DNA for the CDR3 is TGTGCCAGCAGCGCGGGGACAGTCGCGTGGCGTGGCTACACCTTC. The chain couples TRBV7-8 to TRBJ1-2, with 7 positions matching TRBD1. CDR1 SGHVS and CDR2 FQNEAQ come from the germline V gene. The CDR3 has 15 amino acids. Trimming took 5 bases from V and 7 from J; bases not matched to a gene: 13.

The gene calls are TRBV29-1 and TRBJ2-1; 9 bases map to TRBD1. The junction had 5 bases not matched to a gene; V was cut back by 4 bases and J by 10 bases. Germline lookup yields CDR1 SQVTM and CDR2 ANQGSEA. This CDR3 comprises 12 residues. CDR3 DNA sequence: TGCAGCGTTGCGGGACAGGGTAAGGAGCAGTTCTTC. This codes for CSVAGQGKEQFF.

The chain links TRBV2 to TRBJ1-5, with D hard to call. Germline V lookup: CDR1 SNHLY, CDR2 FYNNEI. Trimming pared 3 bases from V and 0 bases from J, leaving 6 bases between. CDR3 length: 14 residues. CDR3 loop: CASSETLSNQPQHF. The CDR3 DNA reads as TGTGCCAGCAGTGAGACACTTAGCAATCAGCCCCAGCATTTT.

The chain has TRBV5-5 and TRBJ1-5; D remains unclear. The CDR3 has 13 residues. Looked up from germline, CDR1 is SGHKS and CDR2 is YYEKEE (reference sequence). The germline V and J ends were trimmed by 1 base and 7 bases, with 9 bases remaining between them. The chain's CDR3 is CASSLTREQPQHF. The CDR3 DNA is TGTGCCAGCAGCTTGACCCGGGAACAGCCCCAGCATTTT.

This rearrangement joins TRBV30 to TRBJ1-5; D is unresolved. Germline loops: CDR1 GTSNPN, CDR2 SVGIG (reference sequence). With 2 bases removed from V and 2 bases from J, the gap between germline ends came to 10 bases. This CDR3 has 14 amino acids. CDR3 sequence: CAWSTTVGNQPQHF. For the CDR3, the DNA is TGTGCCTGGAGTACCACAGTCGGCAATCAGCCCCAGCATTTT.

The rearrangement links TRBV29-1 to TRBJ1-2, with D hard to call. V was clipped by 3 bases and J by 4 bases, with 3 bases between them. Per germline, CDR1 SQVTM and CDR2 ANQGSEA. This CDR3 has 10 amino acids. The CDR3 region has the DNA TGCAGCGTTGACACCTATGGCTACACCTTC. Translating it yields CSVDTYGYTF.

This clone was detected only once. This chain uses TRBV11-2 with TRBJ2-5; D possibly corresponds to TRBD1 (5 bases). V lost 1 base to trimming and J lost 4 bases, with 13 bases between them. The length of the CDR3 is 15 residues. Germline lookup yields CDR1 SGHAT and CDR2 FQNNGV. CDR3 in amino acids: CASSLAQGIGETQYF. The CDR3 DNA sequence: TGTGCCAGCAGCTTAGCCCAGGGTATAGGAGAGACCCAGTACTTC.

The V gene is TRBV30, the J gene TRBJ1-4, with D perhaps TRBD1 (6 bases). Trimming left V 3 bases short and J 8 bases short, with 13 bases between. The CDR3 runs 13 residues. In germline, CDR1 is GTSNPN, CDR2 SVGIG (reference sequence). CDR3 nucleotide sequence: TGTGCCTGGAGCGGGAGGGGGGACGAAAAACTGTTTTTT. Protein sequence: CAWSGRGDEKLFF.

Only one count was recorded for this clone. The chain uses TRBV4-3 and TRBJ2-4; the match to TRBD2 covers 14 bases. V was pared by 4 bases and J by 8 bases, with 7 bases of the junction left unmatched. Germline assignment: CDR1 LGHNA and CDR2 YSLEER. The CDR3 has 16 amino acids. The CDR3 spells CASSPIGTSGGDIQYF. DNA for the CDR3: TGCGCCAGCAGCCCCATAGGGACTAGCGGGGGAGACATTCAGTACTTC.

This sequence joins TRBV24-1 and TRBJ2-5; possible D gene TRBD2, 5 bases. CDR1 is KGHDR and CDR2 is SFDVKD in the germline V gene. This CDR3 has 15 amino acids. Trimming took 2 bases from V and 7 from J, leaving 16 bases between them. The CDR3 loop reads CATSDSRAIGGTQYF. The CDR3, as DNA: TGTGCCACCAGTGATTCGAGGGCCATTGGTGGGACCCAGTACTTC.

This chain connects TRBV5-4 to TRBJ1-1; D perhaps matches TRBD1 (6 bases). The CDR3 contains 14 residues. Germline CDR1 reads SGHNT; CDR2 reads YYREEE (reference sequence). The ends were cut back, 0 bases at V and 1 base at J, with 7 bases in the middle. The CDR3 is CASSLGQENTEAFF. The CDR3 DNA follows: TGTGCCAGCAGCTTGGGACAGGAGAACACTGAAGCTTTCTTT.

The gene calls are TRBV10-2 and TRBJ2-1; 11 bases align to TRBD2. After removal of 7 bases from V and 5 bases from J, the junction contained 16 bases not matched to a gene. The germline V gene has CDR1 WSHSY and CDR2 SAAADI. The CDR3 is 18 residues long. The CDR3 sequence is CASTPGLAGQLPDNEQFF. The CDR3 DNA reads TGCGCCAGCACTCCCGGACTAGCGGGCCAGCTACCGGACAATGAGCAGTTCTTC.

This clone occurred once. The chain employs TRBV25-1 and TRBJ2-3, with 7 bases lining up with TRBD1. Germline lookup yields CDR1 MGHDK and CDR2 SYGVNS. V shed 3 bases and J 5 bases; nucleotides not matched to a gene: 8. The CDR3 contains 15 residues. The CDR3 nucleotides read TGTGCCAGCAGTGATCCGGACAGGTACAAAGATACGCAGTATTTT. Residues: CASSDPDRYKDTQYF.